Presented here are 28 T cell receptor beta chains from one specimen sequenced in a study of blood T cell repertoires in COVID-19. Using immunoSEQ multiplex PCR, the repertoire was profiled, and TCRdb retains in-frame clones only, with some absent. In the table there are tens of thousands of clones, 90% of which are singletons. The sequenced sample consisted of peripheral blood. All receptors come from a woman older than 75 with active COVID-19.

V gene TRBV6-2 or TRBV6-3 combines with J gene TRBJ1-1; weak D call: TRBD1 (5 bases). The CDR3 runs to 15 residues. Germline V gene data show CDR1 as MNHEY and CDR2 as SVGEGT. The germline V and J ends were trimmed by 6 bases and 7 bases, with 21 bases remaining between them. CDR3 bases: TGTGCCAGCAGCCCCCACGGGGGAAGGTTAATTGAAGCTTTCTTT. Protein sequence: CASSPHGGRLIEAFF.

The J gene is TRBJ2-1, the V gene TRBV3-1 (or the pseudogene TRBV3-2), with 12 nucleotides matching TRBD2. Germline CDR1 and CDR2: LGHDT and YNNKEL (reference sequence). The CDR3 totals 17 residues. Trimming at V came to 5 bases and at J to 4 bases, leaving 9 bases not matched to a gene. The CDR3 is CASSSTSGSSFYNEQFF. CDR3 nucleotides: TGTGCCAGCAGCTCGACTAGCGGGAGTAGTTTTTACAATGAGCAGTTCTTC.

The CDR3 sequence: CASSPLILAGNTEAFF. In nucleotides, the CDR3 is TGTGCCAGCAGCCCTCTCATCCTGGCGGGGAACACTGAAGCTTTCTTT. V and J are TRBV5-5 and TRBJ1-1; D not resolved. CDR3 length equals 16 residues. Germline-derived CDR1 and CDR2 are SGHKS and YYEKEE (reference sequence). V gave up 4 bases and J gave up 1 base, with 17 bases separating them.

Comments on this clone: A junction boundary mismatches the germline segment, possibly from a read error. Other DNA sequences in this specimen translate into the identical CDR3. The V call is TRBV19, the J call TRBJ2-3; D is ambiguous. CDR3 size: 15 residues. The germline CDR1 and CDR2 sequences are LNHDA and SQIVND (reference sequence). The chain's CDR3 is CASSITVKNKDTQYF. The CDR3 nucleotides read TGTGCCAGTAGTATCACAGTAAAGAATAAAGATACACAGTATTTT.

The chain couples TRBV4-2 to TRBJ2-5; TRBD2 agrees at 10 bases. This CDR3 is 16 amino acids long. Trimming at V came to 4 bases and at J to 5 bases, leaving 10 bases not matched to a gene. Per the germline V gene, CDR1 is LGHNA and CDR2 is YNFKEQ. The chain's CDR3 is CASSPREAGGSETQYF. The DNA of the CDR3 is TGTGCCAGCAGCCCCAGGGAAGCGGGAGGGTCGGAGACCCAGTACTTC.

This chain uses TRBV5-6 with TRBJ2-1, with TRBD2 matching 7 bases. From germline, CDR1 is SGHDT and CDR2 YYEEEE. The CDR3 is made up of 16 amino acids. V lost 1 base to trimming and J lost 7 bases; unmatched junction nucleotides: 11. CDR3 sequence: CASSLYRSGKRNEQFF. The CDR3 DNA reads TGTGCCAGCAGCTTGTACAGGAGCGGGAAGAGAAATGAGCAGTTCTTC.

The V call is TRBV11-2, the J call TRBJ2-7, with TRBD1 identical over 9 bases. The trim removed 5 bases at V and 6 bases at J, leaving 8 bases unmatched. Looked up from germline, CDR1 is SGHAT and CDR2 is FQNNGV. This CDR3 has 14 residues. CDR3 sequence reads: CASSKRGTGREQYF. DNA of the CDR3: TGTGCCAGCAGCAAACGCGGGACAGGGCGCGAGCAGTACTTC.

This rearrangement joins TRBV19 to TRBJ2-3, with TRBD2 matching over 11 bases. CDR1 and CDR2 from the germline V gene are LNHDA and SQIVND (reference sequence). J gave up 5 bases and V 1 base, and 5 bases lay outside the gene matches. There are 16 residues in the CDR3. This CDR3 reads CASSIVSGRAKDTQYF. DNA for the CDR3: TGTGCCAGTAGTATAGTTAGCGGGAGGGCCAAAGATACGCAGTATTTT.

The genes are TRBV28 and TRBJ1-2; the match to TRBD1 covers 7 bases. This CDR3 has 15 amino acids. V shed 5 bases and J 2 bases; nucleotides not matched to a gene: 8. Germline CDR1 MDHEN, CDR2 SYDVKM. The CDR3 nucleotides are TGTGCCAGCAGTCCCTCCGGGACAGAGAACTATGGCTACACCTTC. This translates into CASSPSGTENYGYTF.

The V call is TRBV12-5, the J call TRBJ1-1, with D possibly being TRBD1 (6 bases). CDR1 and CDR2 from the germline V gene are LGHNT and FRNRAP. Trimming removed 5 bases from V and 1 base from J, with 17 bases in between. The CDR3 loop spans 16 amino acids. The CDR3 DNA follows: TGTGCTAGTGGTCTCTTAACAGGGAAGGGGAACACTGAAGCTTTCTTT. It encodes CASGLLTGKGNTEAFF.

This chain links TRBV18 with TRBJ2-2, with TRBD2 matching 13 bases. This CDR3 spans 17 amino acids. V gave up 0 bases and J gave up 3 bases; unmatched junction bases: 1. Germline V gene lookup returns CDR1 KGHSH and CDR2 LQKENI. CDR3 loop: CASSPPGLAGHTGELFF. The CDR3 nucleotides read TGTGCCAGCTCACCACCGGGACTAGCGGGACACACCGGGGAGCTGTTTTTT.

The chain uses TRBV27 and TRBJ2-2, with D unresolved. In germline, CDR1 is MNHEY, CDR2 SMNVEV (reference sequence). This CDR3 contains 13 residues. The V and J ends lost 5 bases and 7 bases respectively, with 11 bases between them. CDR3 in DNA: TGTGCCAGCAGTATCCGAACGGGCGGGGAGCTGTTTTTT. Amino acid sequence: CASSIRTGGELFF.

V gene TRBV19 combines with J gene TRBJ2-7; perhaps TRBD1 as D (6 bases). This CDR3 spans 13 amino acids. Germline-derived CDR1 and CDR2 are LNHDA and SQIVND (reference sequence). V lost 4 bases, J lost 6 bases, and 13 bases lay in between. In nucleotides, the CDR3 is TGTGCCAGTAGTACCCGGGACACCCGCGAGCAGTACTTC. Its translation: CASSTRDTREQYF.

The rearrangement joins TRBV11-2 to TRBJ2-1; tentative D call: TRBD2 (5 bases). Trimming cost V 1 base and J 9 bases, with 16 bases left between them. This CDR3 has 15 residues. The V gene's germline CDR1 is SGHAT and CDR2 FQNNGV. The DNA of the CDR3 is TGTGCCAGCAGCTTAGTAGGCTCCGCTGAGGGTGAGCAGTTCTTC. Protein sequence: CASSLVGSAEGEQFF.

The chain couples TRBV11-1 to TRBJ2-1; TRBD2 matches at 14 bases. The V segment lost 5 bases and the J segment 7 bases; nucleotides outside the gene matches: 7. Germline-derived CDR1 and CDR2 are SGHAT and FQDESV (reference sequence). This CDR3 is built from 16 residues. The CDR3 reads CASSQTSGGGRNEQFF. CDR3 in DNA: TGTGCCAGCAGCCAGACTAGCGGGGGGGGTAGGAATGAGCAGTTCTTC.

The V call is TRBV5-8, the J call TRBJ2-1; TRBD2 agrees at 7 bases. The junction had 4 bases not matched to a gene; V was cut back by 4 bases and J by 12 bases. The germline gives CDR1 SGHTS, CDR2 YDEGEE. This CDR3 is 11 amino acids long. The CDR3 DNA follows: TGTGCCAGCAGCGCCCGACTAGCGCAGTTCTTC. Protein: CASSARLAQFF.

This sequence joins TRBV23-1 and TRBJ2-7, with TRBD1 matching 7 bases. TRBV23-1 is an ORF for which the function is uncertain. This CDR3 is 14 amino acids long. Trimming took 5 bases from V and 4 from J; bases not matched to a gene: 8. The CDR3 sequence is CASSGFHRGYEQYF. In nucleotides, the CDR3 is TGCGCCAGCAGTGGATTTCACAGGGGATACGAGCAGTACTTC.

This chain uses TRBV6-2 or TRBV6-3 with TRBJ1-2; 8 nucleotides match TRBD1. Germline values: CDR1 MNHEY, CDR2 SVGEGT. There are 14 residues in the CDR3. Trimming cost V 0 bases and J 3 bases; bases outside gene matches: 0. This chain's CDR3 is CASSYSDRDYGYTF. CDR3 nucleotides: TGTGCCAGCAGTTACTCGGACAGGGACTATGGCTACACCTTC.

The chain recombines TRBV7-8 with TRBJ2-5; 7 bases align to TRBD2. V was pared by 6 bases and J by 1 base, with 5 bases of the junction left unmatched. The germline CDR1 and CDR2 sequences are SGHVS and FQNEAQ. This CDR3 has 14 amino acids. The DNA of the CDR3 is TGTGCCAGCAGTCTATCGGGGGGCCAAGAGACCCAGTACTTC. Translation: CASSLSGGQETQYF.

The CDR3 here is CASSSPAGTGVTEAFF. The CDR3, as DNA: TGTGCCAGCAGTTCGCCTGCCGGGACAGGGGTTACTGAAGCTTTCTTT. The chain joins TRBV28 to TRBJ1-1; 10 positions match TRBD1. The V gene end was trimmed by 4 bases and the J gene end by 5 bases; junction bases not matched to a gene: 10. The CDR3 spans 16 residues. CDR1 and CDR2 (germline): MDHEN, SYDVKM.

The rearrangement uses TRBV7-8 and TRBJ2-3; TRBD1 aligns across 12 bases. V was clipped by 1 base and J by 4 bases; unmatched bases: 9. The germline V gene has CDR1 SGHVS and CDR2 FQNEAQ. This CDR3 has 18 residues. The CDR3 nucleotides read TGTGCCAGCAGCTTAGTGGGGACAGGGGGCTGGGTCGCAGATACGCAGTATTTT. Its protein product is CASSLVGTGGWVADTQYF.

The chain is built from TRBV5-1 and TRBJ1-5, with 9 positions matching TRBD1. This CDR3 has 18 residues. The germline gives CDR1 SGHRS, CDR2 YFSETQ. V dropped 3 bases and J dropped 7; count of bases not matched to a gene: 17. This CDR3 reads CASSYPGGQGISWQPQHF. CDR3 nucleotide sequence: TGCGCCAGCAGCTACCCAGGGGGACAGGGAATTTCGTGGCAGCCCCAGCATTTT. Looking up the rest from reference TRBV5-1 and TRBJ1-5 gives the full variable domain: KAGVTQTPRYLIKTRGQQVTLSCSPISGHRSVSWYQQTPGQGLQFLFEYFSETQRNKGNFPGRFSGRQFSNSRSEMNVSTLELGDSALYLCASSYPGGQGISWQPQHFGDGTRLSIL.

The rearrangement joins TRBV6-6 to TRBJ1-5, with TRBD1 matching 11 bases. V lost 5 bases to trimming and J lost 6 bases; unmatched junction nucleotides: 9. Germline V CDR1 and CDR2: MNHNY, SVGAGI (reference sequence). CDR3 length: 16 amino acids. The chain's CDR3 is CASSRTGTGGSQPQHF. The CDR3 DNA sequence: TGTGCCAGCAGTAGAACCGGGACAGGGGGTTCTCAGCCCCAGCATTTT.

V and J are TRBV28 and TRBJ1-5; no clear D gene. From germline, CDR1 is MDHEN and CDR2 SYDVKM. This CDR3 is 14 amino acids long. Trimming stripped 10 bases from V and 0 bases from J, with 13 bases between. CDR3 sequence reads: CATRAAASNQPQHF. CDR3 sequence (DNA): TGTGCCACGAGGGCGGCAGCTAGCAATCAGCCCCAGCATTTT.

The chain is built from TRBV7-9 and TRBJ2-1; D not resolved. Trimming stripped 2 bases from V and 5 bases from J, with 7 bases between. Germline CDR1 SEHNR, CDR2 FQNEAQ (reference sequence). This CDR3 comprises 13 residues. CDR3 in DNA: TGTGCCAGCAGCTTATCGTCCGACAATGAGCAGTTCTTC. Translated: CASSLSSDNEQFF.

The chain recombines TRBV7-8 with TRBJ2-6; 10 bases line up with TRBD2. After removal of 5 bases from V and 0 bases from J, the junction contained 10 bases not matched to a gene. Per the germline V gene, CDR1 is SGHVS and CDR2 is FQNEAQ. CDR3 size: 19 residues. CDR3 DNA sequence: TGTGCCAGCAGCGGTAGACTAGCGGGTTCACTCTCTGGGGCCAACGTCCTGACTTTC. Translated, it gives CASSGRLAGSLSGANVLTF.

The chain carries TRBV6-1 and TRBJ2-3, with D tentatively TRBD2 (6 bases). CDR1 is MNHNS, CDR2 SASEGT, per germline. V lost 8 bases, J lost 5 bases, and 17 bases lay in between. The CDR3 is 14 residues long. The CDR3: CASRHGLARDTQYF. The CDR3 DNA reads TGTGCCAGCCGGCACGGGCTAGCGAGAGATACGCAGTATTTT.

The rearrangement joins TRBV6-6 to TRBJ2-1; 10 positions agree with TRBD2. From germline, CDR1 is MNHNY and CDR2 SVGAGI (reference sequence). The CDR3 spans 15 residues. The V segment lost 4 bases and the J segment 4 bases; nucleotides outside the gene matches: 4. The CDR3 bases are TGTGCCAGCAGTTCTAGACTAGCGGGTTACAATGAGCAGTTCTTC. Translating it yields CASSSRLAGYNEQFF.